This TCR beta chain was captured in a study of T cell responses to AZD1222 COVID-19 vaccine. This table comes from immunoSEQ multiplex PCR, and its TCRdb copy is limited to in-frame clones, with some not included. This table has about 150,000 clones, 75% to 95% appearing once. Germline CDR1 MNHEY, CDR2 SVGEGT. V lost 0 bases to trimming and J lost 7 bases, with 15 bases between them. The CDR3 is made up of 15 amino acids. J is TRBJ1-2 and V is TRBV6-2 or TRBV6-3; D remains unclear. The receptor comes from an adult in good health. Sequencing was performed on peripheral blood, taken on day 0 of AZD1222 vaccination. Here the CDR3 reads CASSYSPALLTGYTF. The CDR3 DNA reads as TGTGCCAGCAGTTACTCCCCCGCCCTCCTCACTGGCTACACCTTC.